This is a list of T cell receptor beta chains from one sample in a study of blood T cell repertoires in COVID-19. The assay was immunoSEQ multiplex PCR, and TCRdb's table has in-frame clones only and misses some. Of 130,000 to 150,000 clones in the sample, 75% to 85% are singletons; the top ten hold 7% to 10%. The source material was peripheral blood. The source is a human donor with acute or convalescent COVID-19. The donor label of this sample is uncertain. The CDR3 runs from the conserved cysteine through the conserved F or W. A D gene is named only where the DNA matches it firmly. Expanded clones get a size class; other rows say once, few or many, or leave the size out.

CDR3 DNA	CDR3 protein	D gene	V gene	J gene	clone size
TGCGCCAGCAGCTTAAAACAGGGGGCTAAAATGGAAGCTTTCTTT	CASSLKQGAKMEAFF	TRBD1	TRBV5-1	TRBJ1-1	.
TGTGCCAGCAGCTCGGGACAGGGGAATGAGCAGTTCTTC	CASSSGQGNEQFF	TRBD1	TRBV7-7	TRBJ2-1	.
TGTGCCAGTACCACAAGACTGAGCTCTGGAAACACCATATATTTT	CASTTRLSSGNTIYF	.	TRBV19	TRBJ1-3	.
TGTGCCAGCAGCGCTCGACTAGCGGGGGGCCTAAACAATGAGCAGTTCTTC	CASSARLAGGLNNEQFF	TRBD2	TRBV7-6	TRBJ2-1	once
TGCGCCAGCAGTGAAGCGACTAGCGGGGGGGGCAATGAGCAGTTCTTC	CASSEATSGGGNEQFF	TRBD2	TRBV10-1	TRBJ2-1	.
TGTGCCAGTAGTAGATCCGGGACAGGGATAGATGAGCAGTTCTTC	CASSRSGTGIDEQFF	TRBD1	TRBV19	TRBJ2-1	.
TGCGCCAGCAGCTTGGTATGGGCCGATGAGCAGTTCTTC	CASSLVWADEQFF	.	TRBV5-1	TRBJ2-1	.
TGTGCCAGCAGCCAAGAACGCAGCGCCTCTGACACCGGGGAGCTGTTTTTT	CASSQERSASDTGELFF	.	TRBV3-1/TRBV3-2	TRBJ2-2	.
TGTGCCAGCACCGGGGGGCCGGGTGGGGCCAACGTCCTGACTTTC	CASTGGPGGANVLTF	.	TRBV9	TRBJ2-6	many
TGTGCCAGCAGCCCGGTTACCGGGGATTCACCCCTCCACTTT	CASSPVTGDSPLHF	.	TRBV5-4	TRBJ1-6	.
TGTGCCTGGAGTGTAGCAGGGTCCTCTCAGCCCCAGCATTTT	CAWSVAGSSQPQHF	.	TRBV30	TRBJ1-5	.
TGTGCCACCAGGACTAGCGGCTTATACAATGAGCAGTTCTTC	CATRTSGLYNEQFF	TRBD2	TRBV24-1	TRBJ2-1	.
TGTGCCTGGAAACAGACGAACACCGGGGAGCTGTTTTTT	CAWKQTNTGELFF	.	TRBV30	TRBJ2-2	.
TGTGCCAGCAGCCTGGGGACAGGAACCGAAAAACTGTTTTTT	CASSLGTGTEKLFF	TRBD1	TRBV7-9	TRBJ1-4	few
TGTGCCAGCAGCCAGGGAGGGGCCCGCAATCAGCCCCAGCATTTT	CASSQGGARNQPQHF	.	TRBV7-2	TRBJ1-5	.
TGTGCCAGCTCATCTAGACAGGCCGTCCTAGCCAAAAACATTCAGTACTTC	CASSSRQAVLAKNIQYF	.	TRBV18	TRBJ2-4	.
TGTGCCAGCAGCTTAGGAGGGGGAAGGAGGAACACTGAAGCTTTCTTT	CASSLGGGRRNTEAFF	.	TRBV7-9	TRBJ1-1	.